This T cell receptor beta chain was documented in a study of T cell changes during pregnancy in multiple sclerosis. Trimming removed 6 bases at V and 7 bases at J, with 13 bases between. This CDR3 region has 14 residues. Germline V CDR1 and CDR2: MNHEY, SVGAGI. Sequencing was performed with immunoSEQ multiplex PCR; in TCRdb, only in-frame clones are kept and a portion is missing. The data contain 35,000 to 45,000 clones, nearly 90% of them singletons. The chain has TRBV6-5 and TRBJ1-6, with D hard to call. The TCR was taken from a female donor with multiple sclerosis, enrolled in a pregnancy study. This sample comprised CD4+ T cells from peripheral blood mononuclear cells, obtained after pregnancy. The CDR3 is CASRGPAGNSPLHF. The CDR3, as DNA: TGTGCCAGCAGGGGCCCGGCGGGGAATTCACCCCTCCACTTT.